One and the same sample provided the 30 T cell receptor beta chains below, sequenced in a study of T cell repertoires in cytomegalovirus infection. Antigens of these TCRs are unknown. TCRdb used MiXCR to reprocess the reads, holding one entry per CDR3 protein. The sample holds 750,000 to 950,000 distinct CDR3 sequences, 25% to 30% seen once. The material was cultured CD8+ T cells from PBMCs, obtained from culture after CMV antigen stimulation. The receptors shown here come from a human donor in good health (CMV status not recorded). Some clones in this sample may be carry-over from other donors' samples.

The J gene is TRBJ2-5, the V gene TRBV27; the D is unclear. Between the trimmed V and J ends, which lost 5 bases and 5 bases, there was a span of 15 bases. Germline assignment: CDR1 MNHEY and CDR2 SMNVEV (reference sequence). This CDR3 contains 14 residues. In DNA, the CDR3 is TGTGCCAGCAGTCCACAAGGACGGCCGGAGACCCAGTACTTC. Its translation: CASSPQGRPETQYF.

This clonotype has just a few counts. This sequence joins TRBV7-3 and TRBJ1-1; D is unresolved. Trimming pared 5 bases from V and 0 bases from J, leaving 16 bases between. CDR1 SGHTA and CDR2 FQGTGA come from the germline V gene. The length of the CDR3 is 16 residues. CDR3 in DNA: TGTGCCAGCAGCAAGAACAATGTGGGAATGAACACTGAAGCTTTCTTT. Encoded protein: CASSKNNVGMNTEAFF.

The CDR3 nucleotides read TGTGCCAGCAGCGTAGGACCGACAATAGCGAACGGCAATTCACCCCTCCACTTT. Translated: CASSVGPTIANGNSPLHF. The chain couples TRBV9 to TRBJ1-6; D unclear. The CDR3 covers 18 residues. Trimming cost V 0 bases and J 7 bases, with 20 bases left between them. Per germline, CDR1 SGDLS and CDR2 YYNGEE.

V is TRBV2 and J is TRBJ2-1; 7 nucleotides line up with TRBD2. V dropped 8 bases and J dropped 3; count of bases not matched to a gene: 16. The CDR3 runs 17 residues. Germline lookup yields CDR1 SNHLY and CDR2 FYNNEI. Here the CDR3 reads CASPQGVASGDYNEQFF. The CDR3 nucleotides are TGTGCCAGCCCCCAGGGAGTCGCTAGCGGAGACTACAATGAGCAGTTCTTC.

This clonotype was seen more than once but under ten times. The rearrangement joins TRBV6-6 to TRBJ2-7, with 13 nucleotides matching TRBD2. With 7 bases clipped from V and 5 bases from J, the junction kept 8 bases outside the gene matches. The CDR3 consists of 15 residues. Germline values: CDR1 MNHNY, CDR2 SVGAGI (reference sequence). The CDR3 bases are TGTGCCAGCACCCCGGGACTAGCGGGGCAGGACGAGCAGTACTTC. It translates to CASTPGLAGQDEQYF.

The V call is TRBV6-5, the J call TRBJ2-7; D perhaps matches TRBD1 (5 bases). V lost 1 base and J lost 4, with 8 bases in between. CDR3 length: 13 amino acids. The V gene's germline CDR1 is MNHEY and CDR2 SVGAGI. The CDR3 DNA sequence: TGTGCCAGCAGTTACTTTAGGGGATACGAGCAGTACTTC. As protein: CASSYFRGYEQYF.

The chain links TRBV10-3 to TRBJ1-1; the D is unclear. The CDR3 sequence is 16 residues long. V was pared by 3 bases and J by 0 bases, with 14 bases between. Germline lookup yields CDR1 ENHRY and CDR2 SYGVKD. The CDR3 here is CAISESEARLNTEAFF. In DNA form, the CDR3 reads TGTGCCATCAGTGAATCCGAAGCGAGGTTGAACACTGAAGCTTTCTTT.

The chain joins TRBV6-2 or TRBV6-3 to TRBJ2-2; 11 bases match TRBD2. V gave up 6 bases and J gave up 4 bases; unmatched junction bases: 10. The CDR3 runs 17 residues. Looked up from germline, CDR1 is MNHEY and CDR2 is SVGEGT. CDR3 amino acids: CASRALSGGASTGELFF. The CDR3 DNA sequence: TGTGCCAGCAGAGCCCTTAGCGGGGGGGCTAGCACCGGGGAGCTGTTTTTT.

This clonotype was observed a handful of times. The chain employs TRBV7-9 and TRBJ2-1, with TRBD1 identical over 8 bases. The CDR3 extends over 15 amino acids. CDR1 SEHNR and CDR2 FQNEAQ come from the germline V gene (reference sequence). J lost 3 bases, V lost 5 bases, and 6 bases had no gene match. CDR3 bases: TGTGCCAGCAGCCACCGGGACAGGAGCTACAATGAGCAGTTCTTC. This sequence encodes CASSHRDRSYNEQFF.

V and J are TRBV10-3 and TRBJ2-7, with D uncertain. This CDR3 is built from 15 residues. Germline assignment: CDR1 ENHRY and CDR2 SYGVKD. Trimming left V 0 bases short and J 1 base short, with 10 bases between. This CDR3 reads CAISESVGTSYEQYF. The CDR3 DNA is TGTGCCATCAGTGAGTCAGTAGGCACATCCTACGAGCAGTACTTC.

This clonotype appeared a few times. This chain links TRBV5-1 with TRBJ2-1, with TRBD1 as a possible D gene (6 bases). In germline, CDR1 is SGHRS, CDR2 YFSETQ. The CDR3 extends over 15 amino acids. With 0 bases removed from V and 1 base from J, the gap between germline ends came to 8 bases. The CDR3 bases are TGCGCCAGCAGCTTGGGACAGGAATCCTACAATGAGCAGTTCTTC. Translated: CASSLGQESYNEQFF.

This clonotype was counted ten times or more. V and J are TRBV7-2 and TRBJ2-5, with D tentatively TRBD2 (6 bases). This CDR3 comprises 14 residues. Germline V CDR1 and CDR2: SGHTA, FQGNSA. Trimming pared 0 bases from V and 9 bases from J, leaving 14 bases between. The CDR3, as DNA: TGTGCCAGCAGCTTAGCTGGCGGGGTCAGGGCCCAGTACTTC. Protein product: CASSLAGGVRAQYF.

CDR3 nucleotides: TGTGCCAGCAGTTACTTTTTCCCAGGACTAGCGGGGGACCCTAGCACAGATACGCAGTATTTT. Amino acids: CASSYFFPGLAGDPSTDTQYF. V and J are TRBV6-6 and TRBJ2-3; TRBD2 aligns across 13 bases. The length of the CDR3 is 21 residues. Germline values: CDR1 MNHNY, CDR2 SVGAGI (reference sequence). V shed 1 base and J 0 bases; nucleotides not matched to a gene: 13.

The table lists this clonotype with a few counts. The rearrangement links TRBV10-3 to TRBJ1-2; D unclear. The CDR3 extends over 14 amino acids. The germline gives CDR1 ENHRY, CDR2 SYGVKD. V gave up 0 bases and J gave up 4 bases, with 9 bases separating them. The CDR3 region is CAISESGLSYGYTF. CDR3 in DNA: TGTGCCATCAGTGAGTCAGGGCTCAGCTATGGCTACACCTTC.

The chain recombines TRBV6-2 or TRBV6-3 with TRBJ2-7, with a possible D match to TRBD1 (5 bases). Trimming removed 2 bases from V and 6 bases from J, with 8 bases in between. This CDR3 region has 12 residues. Germline CDR1 is MNHEY and CDR2 is SVGEGT. CDR3 in DNA: TGTGCCAGCAGTTACAACCAGGGCGAGCAGTACTTC. This encodes CASSYNQGEQYF.

This clonotype was observed a few times. This sequence joins TRBV28 and TRBJ2-2, with D possibly being TRBD1 or TRBD2 (5 bases each). Between the trimmed V and J ends, which lost 5 bases and 3 bases, there was a span of 13 bases. Germline V gene lookup returns CDR1 MDHEN and CDR2 SYDVKM. The CDR3 runs to 15 residues. CDR3 DNA: TGTGCCAGCAGTCGGGACGCCGGGGACACCGGGGAGCTGTTTTTT. Translation: CASSRDAGDTGELFF.

This clonotype was recorded a few times. The chain joins TRBV27 to TRBJ2-1; either TRBD1 or TRBD2 may fit D (6 bases each). V was pared by 0 bases and J by 9 bases, with 9 bases between. This CDR3 is 13 amino acids long. The V gene's germline CDR1 is MNHEY and CDR2 SMNVEV (reference sequence). The CDR3 region is CASSLSGGSEQFF. CDR3 in DNA: TGTGCCAGCAGTTTATCAGGGGGGAGTGAGCAGTTCTTC.

A word on this clonotype: It may be a read error: a sequence one base away is much more abundant. This chain's CDR3 is CASSSSAWVNEKLFF. CDR3 nucleotides: TGTGCCAGCAGCTCATCCGCCTGGGTTAATGAAAAACTGTTTTTT. The chain links TRBV7-8 to TRBJ1-4; D remains unclear. V lost 4 bases, J lost 4 bases, and 13 bases lay in between. Germline V CDR1 and CDR2: SGHVS, FQNEAQ. The CDR3 is made up of 15 amino acids.

This clonotype turned up a few times. V gene TRBV18 combines with J gene TRBJ1-4; D not resolved. V lost 3 bases and J lost 8, with 16 bases in between. The CDR3 spans 15 residues. Germline V gives CDR1 KGHSH, CDR2 LQKENI. The CDR3 coding sequence is TGTGCCAGCTCACCGGCCTCGTCGGTAGGCGAAAAACTGTTTTTT. Translation gives CASSPASSVGEKLFF.

The V call is TRBV29-1, the J call TRBJ2-1; no definite D call. Between the trimmed V and J ends, which lost 8 bases and 0 bases, there was a span of 11 bases. Germline V gives CDR1 SQVTM, CDR2 ANQGSEA. The CDR3 consists of 13 residues. The CDR3 loop is CSSAQSSYNEQFF. CDR3 nucleotides: TGCAGCTCGGCCCAGAGCTCCTACAATGAGCAGTTCTTC.

The chain links TRBV14 to TRBJ1-4, with TRBD1 as a possible D gene (5 bases). Trimming cost V 0 bases and J 10 bases, with 21 bases left between them. Germline V gene data show CDR1 as SGHDN and CDR2 as FVKESK. This CDR3 is built from 17 residues. DNA for the CDR3: TGTGCCAGCAGCCAAGAAGGTTCTGGCATCTGGAGGGGAAAACTGTTTTTT. This sequence encodes CASSQEGSGIWRGKLFF.

The CDR3 is CASSFQDLYGYTF. CDR3 coding DNA: TGTGCCAGCAGTTTTCAGGATCTCTATGGCTACACCTTC. The rearrangement links TRBV28 to TRBJ1-2; no clear D. The CDR3 contains 13 residues. Trimming left V 3 bases short and J 4 bases short, with 9 bases between. Germline V lookup: CDR1 MDHEN, CDR2 SYDVKM.

The V gene is TRBV4-1, the J gene TRBJ2-1, with D perhaps TRBD1 (5 bases). CDR1 MGHRA and CDR2 YSYEKL come from the germline V gene. The CDR3 is 14 amino acids. V dropped 3 bases and J dropped 5 bases, with 11 bases sitting between them. The CDR3 loop reads CASSHTDSDNEQFF. The DNA for the CDR3 is TGCGCCAGCAGCCACACCGACAGCGACAATGAGCAGTTCTTC.

The chain couples TRBV10-3 to TRBJ1-4; 7 bases fit TRBD1. J lost 8 bases, V lost 6 bases, and 9 bases had no gene match. Germline values: CDR1 ENHRY, CDR2 SYGVKD. CDR3 length: 14 residues. CDR3 residues: CAISPQDRREKLFF. In nucleotides, the CDR3 is TGTGCCATCAGCCCCCAGGACAGGAGGGAAAAACTGTTTTTT.

This clonotype was counted many times. This chain connects TRBV7-2 to TRBJ2-1; D gene ambiguous. The germline gives CDR1 SGHTA, CDR2 FQGNSA. The CDR3 is 15 residues long. The ends were cut back, 4 bases at V and 0 bases at J, with 10 bases in the middle. CDR3 sequence reads: CASSSPRVSYNEQFF. CDR3 in DNA: TGTGCCAGCAGCTCCCCTAGGGTCTCCTACAATGAGCAGTTCTTC.

The chain is built from TRBV7-6 and TRBJ1-1; D remains ambiguous. CDR1 and CDR2 from the germline V gene are SGHVS and FNYEAQ. V was trimmed by 4 bases and J by 6 bases, leaving 9 bases between them. This CDR3 has 12 amino acids. The CDR3 DNA reads TGTGCCAGCAGCTCCCGGGCCCCTGAAGCTTTCTTT. Residues: CASSSRAPEAFF.

At least ten counts were recorded for this clonotype. The chain recombines TRBV7-8 with TRBJ1-2; 7 nucleotides align to TRBD1. This CDR3 is 15 amino acids long. Germline CDR1 is SGHVS and CDR2 is FQNEAQ. With V trimmed by 3 bases and J by 4 bases, 8 bases remained unmatched. CDR3 residues: CASSFQRQGGYGYTF. The CDR3 DNA follows: TGTGCCAGCAGCTTCCAAAGACAGGGTGGCTATGGCTACACCTTC.

The chain links TRBV2 to TRBJ2-1; maybe TRBD2 (6 bases). CDR3 length: 14 residues. Deletions cut 8 bases from V and 1 base from J, with 12 bases between. From germline, CDR1 is SNHLY and CDR2 FYNNEI. This CDR3 reads CASLPGGSYNEQFF. The CDR3 DNA follows: TGTGCCAGCCTTCCTGGAGGGTCCTACAATGAGCAGTTCTTC.

The table lists this clonotype with a few counts. The V and J genes are TRBV9 and TRBJ2-3; the D is unclear. This CDR3 is built from 16 residues. Germline V CDR1 and CDR2: SGDLS, YYNGEE. V shed 0 bases and J shed 2 bases, with 13 bases lying between them. The CDR3 protein is CASSVESVTLTDTQYF. CDR3 coding DNA: TGTGCCAGCAGCGTAGAATCGGTCACCCTCACAGATACGCAGTATTTT.

The V call is TRBV25-1, the J call TRBJ2-2, with D tentatively TRBD1 or TRBD2 (5 bases each). V dropped 3 bases and J dropped 4 bases, with 15 bases sitting between them. The CDR3 has 16 residues. Germline V gene sequence: CDR1 MGHDK, CDR2 SYGVNS. As DNA, the CDR3 is TGTGCCAGCAGTGAGAGGGACGTCCTGGCCACCGGGGAGCTGTTTTTT. This translates into CASSERDVLATGELFF.